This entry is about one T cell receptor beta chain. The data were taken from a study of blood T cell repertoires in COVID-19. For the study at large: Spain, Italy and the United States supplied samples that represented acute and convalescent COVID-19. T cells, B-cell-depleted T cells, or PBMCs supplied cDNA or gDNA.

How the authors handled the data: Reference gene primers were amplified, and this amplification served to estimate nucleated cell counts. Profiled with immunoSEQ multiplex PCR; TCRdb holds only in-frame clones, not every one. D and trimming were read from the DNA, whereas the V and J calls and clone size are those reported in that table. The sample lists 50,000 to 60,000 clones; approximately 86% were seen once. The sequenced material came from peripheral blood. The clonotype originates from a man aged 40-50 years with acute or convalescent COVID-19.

The chain's CDR3 is CATSRPGTERNIQYF. CDR3 DNA sequence: TGTGCCACCAGCAGACCCGGGACAGAGAGAAACATTCAGTACTTC. The chain joins TRBV15 to TRBJ2-4; 7 nucleotides align to TRBD1. With V trimmed by 2 bases and J by 6 bases, 7 bases remained unmatched. The V gene's germline CDR1 is LNHNV and CDR2 YYDKDF (reference sequence). This CDR3 region has 15 residues. The full variable domain, in which reference TRBV15 and TRBJ2-4 provide the parts outside the CDR3, is DAMVIQNPRYQVTQFGKPVTLSCSQTLNHNVMYWYQQKSSQAPKLLFHYYDKDFNNEADTPDNFQSRRPNTSFCFLDIRSPGLGDTAMYLCATSRPGTERNIQYFGAGTRLSVL.